Below are 10 T cell receptor beta chains sequenced from a single sample in a study of T cells in Graves' hyperthyroidism and ophthalmopathy. Amplification of TCR beta CDR3 regions used RNA as the template. The HTBI set primed first-round TCR CDR3 RT-PCR. TCRdb fed the multiplex PCR reads into MiXCR, producing one record per CDR3 protein. The sample has hundreds of thousands of distinct CDR3 sequences, roughly 15% seen once. The sample comprised blood. The origin of the receptors is a woman between 40 and 50 years old with Graves' ophthalmopathy.

This clonotype was detected ten times or more. The chain's CDR3 is CATSDSRNLGTEAFF. CDR3 sequence (DNA): TGTGCCACCAGTGATTCGCGGAACCTGGGGACTGAAGCTTTCTTT. This chain joins TRBV24-1 and TRBJ1-1; D is uncertain. CDR3 length: 15 amino acids. V dropped 2 bases and J dropped 5 bases, with 14 bases sitting between them. Germline lookup yields CDR1 KGHDR and CDR2 SFDVKD.

Ten or more counts support this clonotype. CDR3 amino acids: CASSLVGMRPIGRQETQYF. DNA for the CDR3: TGTGCCAGCAGCTTAGTAGGGATGCGACCCATTGGACGACAAGAGACCCAGTACTTC. This chain connects TRBV13 to TRBJ2-5; D not resolved. This CDR3 is 19 amino acids long. Trimming left V 1 base short and J 2 bases short, with 23 bases between. Germline V CDR1 and CDR2: PRHDT, FYEKMQ (reference sequence).

This clonotype was recorded many times. The chain combines TRBV19 with TRBJ2-7; the D gene is possibly TRBD2 (5 bases). The CDR3 extends over 15 amino acids. V was cut by 3 bases and J by 5 bases, with 17 bases left in between. Germline assignment: CDR1 LNHDA and CDR2 SQIVND (reference sequence). The CDR3 nucleotides are TGTGCCAGTAGTATCCTCCTTACCCTAGCTCACGAGCAGTACTTC. Translating it yields CASSILLTLAHEQYF.

This clonotype occurred many times. The gene calls are TRBV6-5 and TRBJ2-7; D may be TRBD1 (6 bases). V dropped 2 bases and J dropped 4 bases, with 15 bases sitting between them. The CDR3 consists of 15 residues. Germline lookup yields CDR1 MNHEY and CDR2 SVGAGI. The CDR3 DNA follows: TGTGCCAGCAGTTACAGCAGGGGCGAATCTTACGAGCAGTACTTC. Protein: CASSYSRGESYEQYF.

The chain combines TRBV6-2 or TRBV6-3 with TRBJ2-7; 10 positions match TRBD1. The CDR3 covers 13 residues. Germline V lookup: CDR1 MNHEY, CDR2 SVGEGT. With 6 bases clipped from V and 6 bases from J, the junction kept 5 bases outside the gene matches. The chain's CDR3 is CASRRQGAFEQYF. As DNA, the CDR3 is TGTGCCAGCAGGCGACAGGGGGCATTCGAGCAGTACTTC.

This clonotype was found a few times. The CDR3 is CASREGEGLTGELFF. Written as DNA, the CDR3 is TGTGCCAGCAGGGAGGGGGAGGGCTTGACCGGGGAGCTGTTTTTT. This chain joins TRBV9 and TRBJ2-2; tentatively, D is TRBD2 (7 bases). Looked up from germline, CDR1 is SGDLS and CDR2 is YYNGEE. V lost 5 bases and J lost 5, with 16 bases in between. The CDR3 runs to 15 residues.

This chain joins TRBV6-1 and TRBJ1-2; 10 bases match TRBD1. Trimming cost V 6 bases and J 7 bases; bases outside gene matches: 5. The CDR3 has 13 residues. Germline assignment: CDR1 MNHNS and CDR2 SASEGT. The DNA for the CDR3 is TGTGCCAGCAGGACAGGGGGCGACGCTGGCTACACCTTC. Translation gives CASRTGGDAGYTF.

This clonotype was observed many times. The V gene is TRBV11-2, the J gene TRBJ2-5; TRBD2 is a possible D gene (5 bases). V gave up 0 bases and J gave up 1 base, with 12 bases separating them. Germline values: CDR1 SGHAT, CDR2 FQNNGV. This CDR3 has 16 residues. The CDR3 DNA reads TGTGCCAGCAGCTTAGAAGGAGGCCTCCTCCAAGAGACCCAGTACTTC. Encoded protein: CASSLEGGLLQETQYF.

At least ten counts were recorded for this clonotype. The chain recombines TRBV20-1 with TRBJ2-7, with D uncertain. The CDR3 has 14 amino acids. Trimming took off 1 base at V and 0 bases at J, with 10 bases between the two ends. Germline V lookup: CDR1 DFQATT, CDR2 SNEGSKA (reference sequence). The CDR3 region has the DNA TGCAGTGCTAGAGTACCAGGCAACTCCTACGAGCAGTACTTC. Its protein product is CSARVPGNSYEQYF.

This clonotype was detected many times. This sequence joins TRBV11-2 and TRBJ2-7; D is uncertain. This CDR3 comprises 14 residues. Trimming removed 1 base from V and 3 bases from J, with 10 bases in between. The V gene's germline CDR1 is SGHAT and CDR2 FQNNGV. The CDR3 spells CASSLGTRIYEQYF. CDR3 DNA: TGTGCCAGCAGCTTAGGAACCCGGATCTACGAGCAGTACTTC.